The 10 T cell receptor beta chains below all came from one sample that was sequenced in a study of blood T cell repertoires in COVID-19. The assay was immunoSEQ multiplex PCR, and TCRdb's table has in-frame clones only and misses some. The sample lists approximately 92,000 clones, roughly 80% seen once, with around 3.7% in the top ten. Input material: peripheral blood. The source is a man in his fifties or sixties with acute or convalescent COVID-19.

The V call is TRBV5-5, the J call TRBJ1-6; D remains unclear. CDR3 size: 15 residues. The germline V and J ends were trimmed by 0 bases and 10 bases, with 14 bases remaining between them. Germline CDR1 is SGHKS and CDR2 is YYEKEE (reference sequence). As DNA, the CDR3 is TGTGCCAGCAGCTTGGAGGTCAGGCAAACCTCACCCCTCCACTTT. Translated: CASSLEVRQTSPLHF.

J is TRBJ2-1 and V is TRBV4-1; 8 bases line up with TRBD2. From germline, CDR1 is MGHRA and CDR2 YSYEKL. The CDR3 contains 16 residues. The V segment lost 2 bases and the J segment 7 bases; nucleotides outside the gene matches: 10. The DNA of the CDR3 is TGCGCCAGCAGCCAACTGAGCGGGAGCTTTTCAAATGAGCAGTTCTTC. Translation gives CASSQLSGSFSNEQFF.

This clone was counted once. The chain links TRBV10-3 to TRBJ1-1; 8 nucleotides align to TRBD1. With 5 bases clipped from V and 5 bases from J, the junction kept 10 bases outside the gene matches. Germline lookup yields CDR1 ENHRY and CDR2 SYGVKD. There are 15 residues in the CDR3. The CDR3 DNA reads TGTGCCATCAGTCAGGGGGCATCGTCGGGAACTGAAGCTTTCTTT. It yields the protein CAISQGASSGTEAFF.

The rearrangement uses TRBV2 and TRBJ1-4, with 10 bases that match TRBD1. CDR1 SNHLY and CDR2 FYNNEI come from the germline V gene. The trim removed 7 bases at V and 4 bases at J, leaving 3 bases unmatched. The CDR3 consists of 14 residues. CDR3 region: CASNRDRGNEKLFF. The CDR3 DNA reads TGTGCCAGCAACCGGGACAGGGGTAATGAAAAACTGTTTTTT.

This sequence joins TRBV7-3 and TRBJ2-3; 7 bases agree with TRBD2. V lost 1 base and J lost 5; bases outside the gene matches: 0. Germline-derived CDR1 and CDR2 are SGHTA and FQGTGA. The CDR3 has 13 amino acids. This CDR3 reads CASSLREGDTQYF. The DNA of the CDR3 is TGTGCCAGCAGCTTAAGGGAGGGAGATACGCAGTATTTT.

In this sample, this clone turned up a few times. The chain links TRBV4-2 to TRBJ2-5; 10 bases are a match to TRBD2. From germline, CDR1 is LGHNA and CDR2 YNFKEQ. The CDR3 has 17 residues. J was trimmed by 4 bases and V by 0 bases; bases with no gene match: 8. DNA for the CDR3: TGTGCCAGCAGCCAAGAGGTTTTAATAGCGGGAGGAGAGACCCAGTACTTC. Its translation is CASSQEVLIAGGETQYF.

This clone occurred once. The junction does not match germline at one end; this may be a read error. CDR3 sequence (DNA): TGTGCCAGCAGCCTAGCGGGACAATGGACTGAAGCTTTCTTT. This gives the protein CASSLAGQWTEAFF. This sequence joins TRBV7-9 and TRBJ1-1, with TRBD1 as a possible D gene (6 bases). Germline-derived CDR1 and CDR2 are SEHNR and FQNEAQ (reference sequence). The CDR3 has 14 amino acids.

V and J are TRBV10-3 and TRBJ2-1; 9 nucleotides agree with TRBD2. The CDR3 runs to 15 residues. Germline trimming cut 4 bases from V and 7 bases from J; bases unmatched to any gene: 8. CDR1 is ENHRY, CDR2 SYGVKD, per germline. The CDR3 reads CAISGRTSADNEQFF. DNA for the CDR3: TGTGCCATCAGTGGGAGGACTAGCGCAGATAATGAGCAGTTCTTC.

A remark on this clone: Other DNA sequences in this sample translate to the same CDR3. V is TRBV12-3 or TRBV12-4 and J is TRBJ2-5; D unresolved. V was trimmed by 3 bases and J by 5 bases, leaving 4 bases between them. The CDR3 length is 11 residues. CDR3 nucleotides: TGTGCCAGCAGTTTTCAGGAGACCCAGTACTTC. Protein: CASSFQETQYF.

Written as DNA, the CDR3 is TGTGCCAGCAGCTTAGTTTTTATGAACACTGAAGCTTTCTTT. It translates to CASSLVFMNTEAFF. The chain combines TRBV7-2 with TRBJ1-1, with D hard to call. V dropped 1 base and J dropped 0 bases, with 6 bases sitting between them. The CDR3 sequence is 14 residues long. CDR1 and CDR2 (germline): SGHTA, FQGNSA.